The source of this T cell receptor (beta chain) is a study of cytomegalovirus exposure and HLA in healthy donors. On the study more broadly: An early release of data contained about 85 million unique TCRs, which came from HLA-typed donors.

Between the trimmed V and J ends, which lost 0 bases and 9 bases, there was a span of 15 bases. Germline V lookup: CDR1 LGHNA, CDR2 YSLEER. The CDR3 runs 15 residues. A note on this clone: Its target is not known.

Study-wide points: In a later analysis, a genetic analysis reported fewer productive-TCR N-insertions in an Asian-associated ancestry cluster than the cohort average. Associated with cytomegalovirus, according to the listing, were around 170 TCR beta chains. Within the data, a cluster of highly shared sequence variants was likely a sequencing artifact.

Amplification used 60 Vbeta primers and 13 Jbeta primers. Sequencing used immunoSEQ multiplex PCR; TCRdb keeps in-frame clones, though not all of them. In the table there are 120,000 or so clones, about 80% of which are singletons. The sequence was collected from a young man in good health and CMV-seronegative. The genes are TRBV4-3 and TRBJ2-4, with no clear D. Sequencing input: PBMCs. In DNA form, the CDR3 reads TGCGCCAGCAGCCAAGATCTCTCGGTGACGGGCATTCAGTACTTC. Its protein product is CASSQDLSVTGIQYF.